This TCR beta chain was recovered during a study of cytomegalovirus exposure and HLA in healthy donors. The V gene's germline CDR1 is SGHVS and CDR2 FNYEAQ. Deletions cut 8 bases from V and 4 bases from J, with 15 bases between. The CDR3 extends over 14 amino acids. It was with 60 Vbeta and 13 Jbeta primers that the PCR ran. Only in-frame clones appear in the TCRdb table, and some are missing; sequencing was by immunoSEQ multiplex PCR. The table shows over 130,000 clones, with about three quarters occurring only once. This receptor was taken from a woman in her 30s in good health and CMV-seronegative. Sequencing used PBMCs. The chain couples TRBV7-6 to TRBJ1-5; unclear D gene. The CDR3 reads CASSVGVGNQPQHF. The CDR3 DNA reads TGTGCCAGCTCTGTCGGGGTAGGGAATCAGCCCCAGCATTTT.